Shown below are 8 T cell receptor beta chains from a single sample sequenced in a study of cytomegalovirus exposure and HLA in healthy donors. A multiplex PCR was run with 60 Vbeta primers and 13 Jbeta primers. This table comes from immunoSEQ multiplex PCR, and its TCRdb copy is limited to in-frame clones, with some not included. The table gives over 100,000 clones; the top ten clones make up under 2% of it. Sequenced input: PBMCs. These receptors all come from a woman between 40 and 50 years old in good health and CMV-seropositive.

The chain couples TRBV27 to TRBJ1-2; D remains unclear. V was clipped by 7 bases and J by 4 bases, with 16 bases between them. Germline V gene data show CDR1 as MNHEY and CDR2 as SMNVEV (reference sequence). The CDR3 covers 14 residues. CDR3 in amino acids: CASKMGSIAYGYTF. The CDR3 DNA follows: TGTGCCAGCAAGATGGGCAGCATCGCCTATGGCTACACCTTC.

This chain links TRBV10-3 with TRBJ1-2; D call uncertain. The CDR3 is 12 amino acids. Deletions cut 10 bases from V and 5 bases from J, with 14 bases between. Germline V gene lookup returns CDR1 ENHRY and CDR2 SYGVKD. The DNA for the CDR3 is TGTGCCACTCTTCGCGGGGATTATGGCTACACCTTC. Its protein product is CATLRGDYGYTF.

The chain has TRBV28 and TRBJ1-3, with D unclear. From germline, CDR1 is MDHEN and CDR2 SYDVKM. Trimming took off 7 bases at V and 0 bases at J, with 7 bases between the two ends. This CDR3 spans 13 amino acids. The CDR3 DNA is TGTGCCAGCACCTACAGCTCTGGAAACACCATATATTTT. Translating gives CASTYSSGNTIYF.

The rearrangement links TRBV7-8 to TRBJ2-1; a possible D gene is TRBD2 (6 bases). The germline V gene has CDR1 SGHVS and CDR2 FQNEAQ. V dropped 6 bases and J dropped 0 bases, with 15 bases sitting between them. The CDR3 length is 16 residues. The CDR3: CASSYSGTSSYNEQFF. In DNA form, the CDR3 reads TGTGCCAGCAGTTATAGCGGAACGAGCTCCTACAATGAGCAGTTCTTC. Variable domain in full (rest from reference TRBV7-8 and TRBJ2-1): GAGVSQSPRYKVAKRGQDVALRCDPISGHVSLFWYQQALGQGPEFLTYFQNEAQLDKSGLPSDRFFAERPEGSVSTLKIQRTQQEDSAVYLCASSYSGTSSYNEQFFGPGTRLTVL.

The V call is TRBV11-2, the J call TRBJ2-3, with a weak D call TRBD2 (5 bases). V was shortened by 4 bases and J by 6 bases, with 8 bases between the two germline ends. Germline assignment: CDR1 SGHAT and CDR2 FQNNGV. CDR3 length: 12 amino acids. CDR3 sequence (DNA): TGTGCCAGCAGCTACTCGGGGGATACGCAGTATTTT. It specifies CASSYSGDTQYF.

The chain joins TRBV28 to TRBJ2-2, with D uncertain. The CDR3 has 12 amino acids. CDR1 and CDR2 (germline): MDHEN, SYDVKM. V dropped 7 bases and J dropped 5 bases, with 8 bases sitting between them. The CDR3 loop is CASTPRTGELFF. The CDR3 coding sequence is TGTGCCAGCACCCCACGGACCGGGGAGCTGTTTTTT. The full variable domain, in which reference TRBV28 and TRBJ2-2 provide the parts outside the CDR3, is DVKVTQSSRYLVKRTGEKVFLECVQDMDHENMFWYRQDPGLGLRLIYFSYDVKMKEKGDIPEGYSVSREKKERFSLILESASTNQTSMYLCASTPRTGELFFGEGSRLTVL.

As DNA, the CDR3 is TGCGCCAGCAGCCGGGGTGGTCGGAGCGGGTCCTCCTCCTACGAGCAGTACTTC. It encodes CASSRGGRSGSSSYEQYF. The genes are TRBV5-1 and TRBJ2-7, with D possibly matching TRBD2 (6 bases). CDR1 and CDR2 (germline): SGHRS, YFSETQ. The V end lost 4 bases, the J end lost 0 bases, and 23 bases lay between the germline ends. There are 18 residues in the CDR3.

CDR3 nucleotides: TGTGCCAGCAGCGTAGGAGGGAGCACTGAAGCTTTCTTT. Its protein product is CASSVGGSTEAFF. This chain connects TRBV9 to TRBJ1-1, with unresolved D. Trimming took off 0 bases at V and 4 bases at J, with 7 bases between the two ends. In germline, CDR1 is SGDLS, CDR2 YYNGEE. CDR3 size: 13 residues.